These T cell receptor beta chains were read from a single sample in a study of blood T cell repertoires in COVID-19. Assay: immunoSEQ multiplex PCR; the TCRdb copy retains only in-frame clones and omits some. The sample shows fewer than 200,000 clones, 90% to 95% of them seen only once. The sample comprised peripheral blood. The receptors originated from a woman in her 50s with acute or convalescent COVID-19. CDR3s include the opening cysteine and the closing phenylalanine or tryptophan. Fields, in order: D gene, V gene, CDR3 length, clone size, J gene, CDR3 protein, CDR3 DNA. A D gene is named only where the DNA matches it firmly. Some rows mark clone size as missing; the rest say once, few, many or name a class of expanded clone.

TRBD1,TRBV7-9,16,.,TRBJ2-7,CASSSYQGAASYEQYF,TGTGCCAGCAGCTCCTACCAGGGGGCGGCTTCCTACGAGCAGTACTTC
.,TRBV7-6,15,.,TRBJ2-5,CASSLWVSPGETQYF,TGTGCCAGCAGCTTGTGGGTCAGTCCCGGGGAGACCCAGTACTTC
.,TRBV7-9,12,.,TRBJ1-2,CASSLINYGYTF,TGTGCCAGCAGCTTAATAAACTATGGCTACACCTTC
.,TRBV11-2,14,.,TRBJ1-1,CASSLDRGVSEAFF,TGTGCCAGCAGCTTAGATCGAGGCGTCAGTGAAGCTTTCTTT
TRBD1,TRBV14,15,.,TRBJ2-1,CASSPRDRGINEQFF,TGTGCCAGCAGCCCTCGGGACAGGGGGATCAATGAGCAGTTCTTC
TRBD1,TRBV11-2,17,.,TRBJ1-2,CASSLATGTGLRGGYTF,TGTGCCAGCAGCTTAGCCACAGGGACAGGGCTTAGGGGAGGCTACACCTTC
TRBD1,TRBV6-4,17,once,TRBJ1-2,CASSDRQGARGNYGYTF,TGTGCCAGCAGTGACCGTCAGGGGGCAAGGGGTAACTATGGCTACACCTTC
.,TRBV19,13,.,TRBJ2-1,CASSMGGYNEQFF,TGTGCCAGTAGTATGGGGGGCTACAATGAGCAGTTCTTC
.,TRBV2,12,.,TRBJ2-7,CASSRQDYEQYF,TGTGCCAGCAGTCGACAAGATTACGAGCAGTACTTC
TRBD1,TRBV28,15,.,TRBJ1-2,CASSGRGPPYDGYTF,TGTGCCAGCAGTGGCAGGGGGCCGCCTTATGATGGCTACACCTTC
TRBD2,TRBV7-9,17,.,TRBJ2-7,CASSPTSGRAKHYEQYF,TGTGCCAGCAGCCCCACTAGCGGGAGGGCGAAGCACTACGAGCAGTACTTC
.,TRBV11-2,14,.,TRBJ1-1,CASTPGLGGSEAFF,TGTGCCAGCACTCCCGGACTCGGAGGGTCTGAAGCTTTCTTT
.,TRBV18,16,.,TRBJ2-2,CASSPPNSFNTGELFF,TGTGCCAGCTCACCACCAAACAGTTTCAACACCGGGGAGCTGTTTTTT
.,TRBV5-4,15,.,TRBJ2-3,CASSARTLSTDTQYF,TGTGCCAGCAGCGCCCGGACATTAAGCACAGATACGCAGTATTTT
TRBD2,TRBV10-3,17,.,TRBJ2-1,CAISIWTSGISYNEQFF,TGTGCCATCAGTATTTGGACTAGCGGGATTTCCTACAATGAGCAGTTCTTC
.,TRBV4-1,16,.,TRBJ2-3,CASSQVSREGTDTQYF,TGCGCCAGCAGCCAAGTGTCCAGGGAGGGCACAGATACGCAGTATTTT
TRBD1,TRBV5-1,16,.,TRBJ1-3,CASSSRTGVSGNTIYF,TGCGCCAGCAGCTCGAGGACAGGAGTATCTGGAAACACCATATATTTT
.,TRBV20-1,11,.,TRBJ2-5,CSARDKETQYF,TGCAGTGCTAGAGATAAAGAGACCCAGTACTTC
.,TRBV30,11,.,TRBJ1-1,CAWSQGPEAFF,TGTGCCTGGAGTCAGGGCCCTGAAGCTTTCTTT
.,TRBV4-1,14,.,TRBJ1-6,CASSQEVQGSPLHF,TGCGCCAGCAGCCAAGAGGTCCAGGGTTCACCCCTCCACTTT
TRBD2,TRBV4-3,17,.,TRBJ2-7,CASSQDPLAGGKHEQYF,TGCGCCAGCAGCCAAGATCCCTTAGCGGGAGGTAAACACGAGCAGTACTTC
.,TRBV5-4,15,.,TRBJ2-3,CASSLRTLGTDTQYF,TGTGCCAGCAGCTTGAGGACTCTCGGCACAGATACGCAGTATTTT
.,TRBV30,15,.,TRBJ1-3,CAWSPGRATGNTIYF,TGTGCCTGGAGTCCCGGGAGGGCTACCGGAAACACCATATATTTT
TRBD1,TRBV5-8,15,.,TRBJ1-1,CASSLGAGGLGKAFF,TGTGCCAGCAGCTTGGGGGCAGGGGGCTTGGGGAAAGCTTTCTTT
TRBD1,TRBV11-2,16,.,TRBJ2-1,CASSLPGQGAYNEQFF,TGTGCCAGCAGCCTTCCTGGACAGGGGGCCTACAATGAGCAGTTCTTC
.,TRBV4-3,18,.,TRBJ1-6,CASSQDLVTTLNNSPLHF,TGCGCCAGCAGCCAAGATTTAGTCACCACTCTAAATAATTCACCCCTCCACTTT
.,TRBV3-1/TRBV3-2,12,.,TRBJ2-1,CASSQPNNEQFF,TGTGCCAGCAGCCAACCAAACAATGAGCAGTTCTTC
.,TRBV6-1,15,.,TRBJ1-2,CASSEASTANYGYTF,TGTGCCAGCAGTGAAGCCTCGACAGCTAACTATGGCTACACCTTC
TRBD1,TRBV27,17,.,TRBJ1-4,CASSLTPWDRGQKKLFF,TGTGCCAGCAGTTTAACACCCTGGGACAGGGGTCAGAAAAAACTGTTTTTT
.,TRBV4-1,17,.,TRBJ1-3,CASSQNVGGFSGNTIYF,TGCGCCAGCAGCCAAAACGTCGGGGGATTCTCTGGAAACACCATATATTTT
.,TRBV9,17,.,TRBJ1-1,CASSVEPQRRLNTEAFF,TGTGCCAGCAGCGTAGAGCCCCAGAGGAGGCTGAACACTGAAGCTTTCTTT
TRBD2,TRBV29-1,14,once,TRBJ2-7,CSVETSDSTYEQYF,TGCAGCGTTGAAACTAGCGATTCCACCTACGAGCAGTACTTC
.,TRBV19,11,.,TRBJ2-1,CASSIRDEQFF,TGTGCCAGTAGTATACGAGATGAGCAGTTCTTC
.,TRBV6-5,14,.,TRBJ1-2,CASSYHPRDYGYTF,TGTGCCAGCAGTTACCACCCCAGGGACTATGGCTACACCTTC
.,TRBV7-8,11,.,TRBJ1-1,CASSLDTGAFF,TGTGCCAGCAGCTTGGACACTGGGGCTTTCTTT
.,TRBV10-3,11,once,TRBJ1-1,CAILRGSEAFF,TGTGCCATCCTAAGGGGCTCTGAAGCTTTCTTT
TRBD2,TRBV6-2/TRBV6-3,15,.,TRBJ2-1,CASSLAGGVYNEQFF,TGTGCCAGCAGTTTAGCTGGGGGGGTCTACAATGAGCAGTTCTTC
.,TRBV7-2,15,.,TRBJ1-4,CASSSTLGIWEKLFF,TGTGCCAGCAGCTCTACCCTAGGCATTTGGGAAAAACTGTTTTTT
.,TRBV6-5,10,.,TRBJ2-1,CARGRGEQFF,TGTGCCAGGGGAAGGGGGGAGCAGTTCTTC
TRBD1,TRBV25-1,17,.,TRBJ2-7,CASSEFGTGDSSYEQYF,TGTGCCAGCAGTGAATTCGGGACAGGGGACAGCTCCTACGAGCAGTACTTC
TRBD1,TRBV10-3,14,.,TRBJ1-1,CAISRQGASTEAFF,TGTGCCATCAGTAGACAGGGGGCAAGTACTGAAGCTTTCTTT
.,TRBV6-6,14,.,TRBJ1-1,CASSPRWRNTEAFF,TGTGCCAGCAGCCCCAGGTGGCGGAACACTGAAGCTTTCTTT
.,TRBV27,13,.,TRBJ2-7,CASSNAQGREQYF,TGTGCCAGCAGCAATGCCCAGGGGCGCGAGCAGTACTTC
TRBD1,TRBV4-1,20,.,TRBJ1-1,CASSQDQIGKAGGLNTEAFF,TGCGCCAGCAGCCAAGATCAGATAGGGAAGGCAGGGGGTTTGAACACTGAAGCTTTCTTT
TRBD1,TRBV5-1,15,few,TRBJ1-2,CASSLSTGVGYGYTF,TGCGCCAGCAGCTTGTCGACAGGGGTAGGGTATGGCTACACCTTC
.,TRBV6-1,14,.,TRBJ1-5,CASSDGVTRQPQHF,TGTGCCAGCAGTGACGGAGTAACTCGTCAGCCCCAGCATTTT
TRBD1,TRBV2,16,.,TRBJ2-3,CASSEETGASTDTQYF,TGTGCCAGCAGTGAAGAGACAGGGGCTAGCACAGATACGCAGTATTTT
TRBD1,TRBV7-8,19,.,TRBJ1-6,CASSLLFAGGRLRNSPLHF,TGTGCCAGCAGCTTACTATTTGCAGGGGGCAGGTTAAGGAATTCACCCCTCCACTTT
.,TRBV2,16,.,TRBJ1-5,CASSLLVSSGDQPQHF,TGTGCCAGCAGCCTTCTAGTCAGTTCGGGGGATCAGCCCCAGCATTTT
TRBD1,TRBV5-1,15,.,TRBJ1-4,CASSSGQGILEELFF,TGCGCCAGCAGCTCCGGACAGGGGATACTTGAGGAACTGTTTTTT
.,TRBV19,17,.,TRBJ2-6,CASSSPLAASGANVLTF,TGTGCCAGTAGTTCCCCCTTAGCCGCATCTGGGGCCAACGTCCTGACTTTC